This T cell receptor beta chain came from a study of beta chain features in type 1 diabetes. The authors reverse transcribed all of the isolated RNA, so sequencing captured expressed TCRB transcripts. The method was immunoSEQ multiplex PCR; TCRdb's version includes in-frame clones alone and lacks a portion of them. Of about 930,000 clones listed, roughly a sixth are singletons. One heparinised draw of blood, averaging roughly 110 mL, came from each donor. General study findings and limits: In patients and controls equally, PCR might favor templates that are shorter.

The CDR3 consists of 13 residues. Trimming pared 3 bases from V and 9 bases from J, leaving 12 bases between. The V gene's germline CDR1 is KGHSH and CDR2 LQKENI. This clone was detected a few times. Its antigen is unidentified. Material for sequencing was naive CD4+ T cells from blood. The receptor comes from a woman aged 18-29 years in good health. The chain carries TRBV18 and TRBJ2-1, with D uncertain. CDR3 nucleotides: TGTGCCAGCTCACCTCTAGGTGTTGGTGAGCAGTTCTTC. As protein: CASSPLGVGEQFF.